The clone carrying this TCR beta chain was seen only a few times. The data stem from a study of response to subunit inactivated influenza vaccine. TCRdb fed the RT-PCR reads into MiXCR, producing one record per CDR3 protein. The top ten clones hold 10% of a sample with about 620,000 distinct CDR3 sequences, roughly 12% of them seen once. CDR3 length: 12 amino acids. The ends were cut back, 2 bases at V and 9 bases at J, with 8 bases in the middle. The germline gives CDR1 MNHEY, CDR2 SVGEGT. The sequence was collected from a man aged 50-60 years who received an inactivated influenza vaccine. The V gene is TRBV6-2 or TRBV6-3, the J gene TRBJ1-5; D is unclear. The sample in question was PBMCs from blood, obtained on the day of vaccination. Written as DNA, the CDR3 is TGTGCCAGCAGTTACGCTGTGGCGCCCCAGCATTTT. Protein: CASSYAVAPQHF.